This TCR beta chain was sequenced during a study of blood T cells in healthy people across ages. This clonotype came up a few times. Its specificity is not known. V shed 3 bases, J shed 5 bases, and the junction held 3 bases outside the gene matches. CDR3 length: 13 residues. Per germline, CDR1 SGHKS and CDR2 YYEKEE (reference sequence). The use of a sample-barcoded 5' primer and a J-beta primer mix characterized a second PCR of about 6 to 12 cycles. Using its own MiXCR run on the 5' RACE reads, TCRdb lists one record per CDR3 protein. The sample has roughly 550,000 distinct CDR3 sequences; 24% are singletons. Study findings and constraints: Both higher diversity and more naive CD4+ cells marked long-lived donors when set against aged donors.

These data were also filed under a second study, of T cells of mothers and their children. That paper notes: Extraction yielded RNA that went, in full, into cDNA synthesis at approximately 1.5 ug per 15 ul. Related mother-child pairs showed slightly, non-significantly higher overlap than unrelated pairs.

The sample comprised blood. The chain employs TRBV5-5 and TRBJ2-5, with 8 bases lining up with TRBD1. The TCR comes from a boy younger than 18 in good health. Here the CDR3 DNA reads TGTGCCAGCAGCTGGACAGGGCACGAGACCCAGTACTTC. As protein: CASSWTGHETQYF.